The rows below give T cell receptor beta chains drawn from one sample of a study of Ad26.COV2.S vaccination and SARS-CoV-2 variants. TCRdb's copy holds only in-frame clones and misses some; the assay was immunoSEQ multiplex PCR. This sample carries 300,000 to 400,000 clones, 65% to 90% of them seen once, and the ten largest clones take 9.5% to 12%. The specimen was peripheral blood, collected in a trial of Ad26.COV2.S vaccine versus placebo. These TCRs come from a person aged 18 to 59 who received the Ad26.COV2.S COVID-19 vaccine or a placebo. Both conserved end residues are part of each CDR3.

v_call cdr3_aa
TRBV5-1 CASSLVARVANTGELFF
TRBV6-2/TRBV6-3 CASSPRRGGYEQYF
TRBV5-1 CASSWGGSPQETQYF
TRBV13 CASSLNRDTEAFF
TRBV7-9 CASSLPGSKDYGYTF
TRBV18 CASSPRGLIRNEQFF
TRBV21-1 CASSRGQGRGCAKNIQYF
TRBV19 CASRTGHNTGELFF
TRBV2 CASSPDLGRFTEAFF
TRBV28 CASSPLTGLSPNEKLFF
TRBV11-2 CASSLVSDTQYF
TRBV27 CASSLRSHKVEQYF
TRBV5-5 CASTGHTNFEQYF
TRBV6-5 CASTQIGGNTEAFF
TRBV29-1 CSVEGVWFQYF
TRBV7-2 CASSLGGDRNSYEQYF
TRBV4-3 CASSQGVGQETQYF
TRBV7-2 CASSLQGGEAEQYF
TRBV5-1 CASSLGQGAGETQYF
TRBV4-2 CASSQERLANEQFF
TRBV28 CASSFRGTYGYTF
TRBV28 CASSPHRLKAYEQYF
TRBV14 CASSHRTSLAQYF
TRBV10-1 CASSEPGAGELFF